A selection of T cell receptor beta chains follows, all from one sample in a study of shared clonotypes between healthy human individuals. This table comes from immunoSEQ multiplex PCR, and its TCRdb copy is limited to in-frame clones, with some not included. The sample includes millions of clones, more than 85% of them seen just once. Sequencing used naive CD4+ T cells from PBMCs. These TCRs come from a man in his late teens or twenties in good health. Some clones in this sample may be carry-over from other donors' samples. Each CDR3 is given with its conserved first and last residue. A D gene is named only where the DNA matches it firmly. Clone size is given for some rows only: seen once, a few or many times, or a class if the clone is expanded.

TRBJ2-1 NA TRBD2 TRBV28 CASSTSGRMNEQFF TGTGCCAGCAGTACTAGCGGGAGGATGAATGAGCAGTTCTTC
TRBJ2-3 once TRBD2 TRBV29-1 CSVGLSGGGWDTQYF TGCAGCGTTGGCCTTAGCGGGGGCGGGTGGGATACGCAGTATTTT
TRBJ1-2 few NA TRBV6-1 CASSVGQNYGYTF TGTGCCAGCAGTGTCGGACAGAACTATGGCTACACCTTC
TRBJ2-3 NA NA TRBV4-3 CASREGAARTDTQYF TGCGCCAGCAGGGAGGGGGCGGCCCGCACAGATACGCAGTATTTT
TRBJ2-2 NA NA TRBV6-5 CASSRRTGELFF TGTGCCAGCAGTAGGCGCACCGGGGAGCTGTTTTTT
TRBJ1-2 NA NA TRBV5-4 CASSSYLTENYGYTF TGTGCCAGCAGCTCTTATTTGACGGAGAACTATGGCTACACCTTC
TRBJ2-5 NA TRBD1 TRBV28 CASSADRDQETQYF TGTGCCAGCAGTGCAGACAGGGACCAAGAGACCCAGTACTTC
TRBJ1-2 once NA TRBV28 CASSLGAGYGYTF TGTGCCAGCAGTCTCGGGGCAGGCTATGGCTACACCTTC
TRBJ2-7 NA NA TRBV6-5 CASSGSSYEQYF TGTGCCAGCAGCGGGAGCTCCTACGAGCAGTACTTC
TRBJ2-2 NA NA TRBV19 CASSIAGNTGELFF TGTGCCAGTAGTATAGCAGGAAACACCGGGGAGCTGTTTTTT